A selection of T cell receptor beta chains follows, all from one sample in a study of Graves' ophthalmopathy and Graves' hyperthyroidism. TCRdb independently ran MiXCR on the multiplex PCR reads; one entry per CDR3 protein. The top ten clones hold around 1.5% of a sample with about 400,000 distinct CDR3 sequences, around 16% of them seen once. The sample comprised peripheral blood. These receptors originate from a woman between 18 and 29 years old with Graves' ophthalmopathy. CDR3s include the opening cysteine and the closing phenylalanine or tryptophan. D genes are given only for firm matches. Expanded clones get a size class; other rows say once, few or many, or leave the size out.

v_gene	j_gene	abundance	d_gene	CDR3aa	CDR3nt
TRBV12-3/TRBV12-4	TRBJ2-5	.	TRBD1	CASGYYDRGPWETQYF	TGTGCCAGCGGATACTATGACAGGGGGCCGTGGGAGACCCAGTACTTC
TRBV19	TRBJ1-5	.	TRBD1	CASSDRDYNQPQHF	TGTGCCAGTAGCGACAGGGACTACAATCAGCCCCAGCATTTT
TRBV12-3/TRBV12-4	TRBJ2-2	many	TRBD2	CASSLARLAGGAGELFF	TGTGCCAGCAGTTTGGCCCGACTAGCGGGAGGGGCAGGGGAGCTGTTTTTT
TRBV7-8	TRBJ1-6	.	.	CASSTGERNSPLHF	TGTGCCAGCAGTACGGGGGAAAGGAATTCACCCCTCCACTTT
TRBV28	TRBJ2-2	many	.	CASSLFTFSGTGELFF	TGTGCCAGCAGTTTATTTACCTTCTCGGGCACCGGGGAGCTGTTTTTT
TRBV9	TRBJ2-7	many	TRBD2	CASSVVGGGADEQYF	TGTGCCAGCAGCGTAGTTGGCGGGGGGGCAGACGAGCAGTACTTC
TRBV6-2/TRBV6-3	TRBJ2-5	many	TRBD1	CASEANRGHETQYF	TGTGCCAGCGAAGCAAACAGGGGGCACGAGACCCAGTACTTC
TRBV12-3/TRBV12-4	TRBJ1-1	many	.	CASSPQIGTEAFF	TGTGCCAGCAGTCCCCAAATAGGAACTGAAGCTTTCTTT
TRBV3-1	TRBJ2-5	.	.	CASSQGLGAETQYF	TGTGCCAGCAGCCAAGGTCTAGGAGCAGAGACCCAGTACTTC
TRBV6-1	TRBJ2-7	.	.	CASSEPSGAGTKPYEQYF	TGTGCCAGCAGTGAACCGTCCGGCGCGGGGACGAAACCCTACGAGCAGTACTTC
TRBV6-5	TRBJ1-2	many	.	CASSYLGTDGYTF	TGTGCCAGCAGCTACCTTGGGACGGATGGCTACACCTTC
TRBV19	TRBJ2-7	many	.	CASSIRGAGDEQYF	TGTGCCAGTAGTATAAGAGGGGCAGGGGACGAGCAGTACTTC
TRBV12-3/TRBV12-4	TRBJ1-1	.	TRBD1	CASRVTGGADTEAFF	TGTGCCAGCAGAGTTACAGGGGGCGCGGACACTGAAGCTTTCTTT
TRBV28	TRBJ2-7	many	TRBD1	CASRDPGQGSPKQYF	TGTGCCAGCCGAGACCCGGGACAGGGCTCCCCTAAGCAGTACTTC
TRBV27	TRBJ2-7	many	TRBD2	CASSPGTSGVAYEQYF	TGTGCCAGCAGTCCCGGGACTAGCGGGGTGGCCTACGAGCAGTACTTC
TRBV6-2/TRBV6-3	TRBJ1-2	many	TRBD1	CASRLPGTGGDGYTF	TGTGCCAGCAGACTACCGGGGACAGGTGGGGATGGCTACACCTTC
TRBV30	TRBJ1-1	many	.	CAWSVGPEAFF	TGTGCCTGGAGTGTTGGGCCTGAAGCTTTCTTT
TRBV28	TRBJ2-7	many	.	CASSPQGLLGDEQYF	TGTGCCAGCAGTCCCCAGGGCCTATTGGGGGACGAGCAGTACTTC
TRBV4-3	TRBJ1-6	many	.	CASSQESGTGSPLHF	TGCGCCAGCAGCCAAGAGTCAGGGACGGGTTCACCCCTCCACTTT
TRBV5-1	TRBJ1-3	once	.	CASSLGVGGNTIYF	TGCGCCAGCAGCTTGGGAGTTGGTGGAAACACCATATATTTT
TRBV6-2/TRBV6-3	TRBJ1-1	once	.	CASRIQGRGDTEAFF	TGTGCCAGCAGAATACAGGGTCGGGGAGACACTGAAGCTTTCTTT
TRBV6-1	TRBJ1-6	few	TRBD1	CASSPQVGTGDSPLHF	TGTGCCAGCAGTCCCCAGGTCGGGACAGGGGACTCACCCCTCCACTTT
TRBV11-1	TRBJ2-7	.	TRBD1	CASSLKGQGNLPSYEQYF	TGTGCCAGCAGCTTAAAGGGACAGGGTAATCTCCCCTCCTACGAGCAGTACTTC
TRBV12-3/TRBV12-4	TRBJ1-1	.	.	CASSTPAGGRTEAFF	TGTGCCAGCTCGACCCCGGCCGGGGGACGCACTGAAGCTTTCTTT
TRBV15	TRBJ2-7	.	.	CATSRDRGNYEQYF	TGTGCCACCAGCAGAGATCGCGGGAACTACGAGCAGTACTTC
TRBV7-9	TRBJ1-1	many	TRBD1	CASSPTGGDGTEAFF	TGTGCCAGCAGCCCGACAGGGGGCGATGGCACTGAAGCTTTCTTT
TRBV6-2/TRBV6-3	TRBJ2-7	.	TRBD2	CASSYPASGRAISFEQYF	TGTGCCAGCAGTTACCCCGCTAGCGGGAGGGCCATATCCTTCGAGCAGTACTTC